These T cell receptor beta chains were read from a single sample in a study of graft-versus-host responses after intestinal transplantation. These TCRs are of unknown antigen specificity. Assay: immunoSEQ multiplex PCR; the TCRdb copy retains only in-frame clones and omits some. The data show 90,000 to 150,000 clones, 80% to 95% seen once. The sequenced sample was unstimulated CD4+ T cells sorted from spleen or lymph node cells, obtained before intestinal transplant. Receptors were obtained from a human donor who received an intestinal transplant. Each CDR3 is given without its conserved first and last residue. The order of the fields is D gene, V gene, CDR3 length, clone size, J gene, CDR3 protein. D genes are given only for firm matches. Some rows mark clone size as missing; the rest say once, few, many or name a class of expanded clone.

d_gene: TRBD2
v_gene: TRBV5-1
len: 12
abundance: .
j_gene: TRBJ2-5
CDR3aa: ASMGLAGQETQY

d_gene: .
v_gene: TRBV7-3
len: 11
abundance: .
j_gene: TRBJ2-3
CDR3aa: ASSLEPTDTQY

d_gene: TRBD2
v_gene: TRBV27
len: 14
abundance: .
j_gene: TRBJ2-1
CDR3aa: ASRQRVLASYNEQF

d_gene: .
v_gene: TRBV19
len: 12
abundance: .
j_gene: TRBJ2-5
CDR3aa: AIADTYWSETQY

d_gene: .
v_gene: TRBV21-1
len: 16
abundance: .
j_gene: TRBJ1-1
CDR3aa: ASSCEVQDKEFPTEAF

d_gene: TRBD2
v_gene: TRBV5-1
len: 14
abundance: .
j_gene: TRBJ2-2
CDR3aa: ASSFQGLPNTGELF

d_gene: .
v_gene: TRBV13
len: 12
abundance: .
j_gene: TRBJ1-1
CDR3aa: ASSLFGGPTEAF

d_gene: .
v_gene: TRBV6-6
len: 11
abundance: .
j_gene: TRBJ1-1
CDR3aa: ASSYPGYTEAF

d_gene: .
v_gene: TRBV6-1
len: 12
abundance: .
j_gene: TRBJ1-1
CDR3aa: ASKRQHMNTEAF

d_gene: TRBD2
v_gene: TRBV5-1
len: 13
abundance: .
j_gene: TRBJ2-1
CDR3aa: ASSLGLADYNEQF

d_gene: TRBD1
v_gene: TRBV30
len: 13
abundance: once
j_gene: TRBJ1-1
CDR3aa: AWGRTGLAYTEAF

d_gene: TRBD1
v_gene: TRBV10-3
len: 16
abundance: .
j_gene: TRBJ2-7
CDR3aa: AISESQIRDRSSYEQY

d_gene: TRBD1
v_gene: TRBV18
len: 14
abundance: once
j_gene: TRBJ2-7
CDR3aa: ASSPPGTGAGYEQY

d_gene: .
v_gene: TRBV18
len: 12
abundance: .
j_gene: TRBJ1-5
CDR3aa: ASSPDNLYQPQH

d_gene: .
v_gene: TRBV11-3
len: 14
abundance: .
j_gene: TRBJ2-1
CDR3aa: ASSPTKTVDYNEQF

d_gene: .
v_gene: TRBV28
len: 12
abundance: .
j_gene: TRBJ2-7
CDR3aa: ASSLFYRVYEQY

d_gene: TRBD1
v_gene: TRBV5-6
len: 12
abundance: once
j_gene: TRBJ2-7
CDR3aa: ASSDAQGTYEQY